The 8 T cell receptor beta chains given below trace back to one sample, sequenced in a study of graft-versus-host responses after intestinal transplantation. The repertoire was sequenced with immunoSEQ multiplex PCR; TCRdb's copy has only in-frame clones and lacks some. This table has tens of thousands of clones, about 94% appearing once. For these receptors, no antigen is known. This specimen was unstimulated CD4+ T cells sorted from spleen or lymph node cells, taken before transplant. These receptors all come from a human donor who was the organ donor for an intestinal transplant.

The chain has TRBV12-5 and TRBJ1-2, with 8 positions matching TRBD1. Looked up from germline, CDR1 is LGHNT and CDR2 is FRNRAP. V trimming: 2 bases; J trimming: 3 bases; junction bases outside the gene matches: 5. The CDR3 totals 15 residues. CDR3 amino acids: CASGLRQGKDYGYTF. The CDR3 DNA sequence: TGTGCTAGTGGTTTGCGACAGGGGAAGGACTATGGCTACACCTTC.

This chain uses TRBV6-6 with TRBJ2-2; 10 bases line up with TRBD1. This CDR3 contains 15 residues. V lost 4 bases and J lost 4; bases outside the gene matches: 3. Germline V lookup: CDR1 MNHNY, CDR2 SVGAGI (reference sequence). The DNA of the CDR3 is TGTGCCAGCAGTTCGCGGACAGGGGGCACCGGGGAGCTGTTTTTT. This translates into CASSSRTGGTGELFF.

The chain employs TRBV21-1 and TRBJ1-1. TRBV21-1 has pseudogene status. This CDR3 comprises 15 residues. The CDR3 coding sequence is TGTGCCAGCAGCAAAAAGTCCGCCACGAACACTGAAGCTTTCTTT. Translated: CASSKKSATNTEAFF.

This clone was detected once. The chain joins TRBV5-1 to TRBJ2-7; no clear D. The CDR3 spans 13 residues. CDR1 is SGHRS, CDR2 YFSETQ, per germline. The V gene lost 7 bases and the J gene lost 3 bases, with 14 bases spanning the gap. CDR3 sequence (DNA): TGCGCCAGCCGCCCTGAACCTTTCTACGAGCAGTACTTC. It is translated as CASRPEPFYEQYF.

The rearrangement uses TRBV27 and TRBJ2-7; D perhaps matches TRBD2 (6 bases). The V end was cut by 2 bases, the J end by 6 bases, with 14 bases between. Germline CDR1 reads MNHEY; CDR2 reads SMNVEV (reference sequence). The CDR3 length is 14 residues. Written as DNA, the CDR3 is TGTGCCAGCAGTTTAGGGGGGACCTCGCGCGAGCAGTACTTC. It encodes CASSLGGTSREQYF.

In this sample, this clone turned up once. This sequence joins TRBV9 and TRBJ2-3, with D uncertain. Germline V gene lookup returns CDR1 SGDLS and CDR2 YYNGEE. Trimming took off 4 bases at V and 2 bases at J, with 5 bases between the two ends. The CDR3 consists of 12 residues. The CDR3, as DNA: TGTGCCAGCAGCCCCACCACAGATACGCAGTATTTT. It codes for CASSPTTDTQYF.

The rearrangement uses TRBV4-1 and TRBJ1-2; possible D gene TRBD1, 5 bases. The V end was cut by 0 bases, the J end by 4 bases, with 12 bases between. The CDR3 runs to 15 residues. Per the germline V gene, CDR1 is MGHRA and CDR2 is YSYEKL. CDR3 in amino acids: CASSQDEDRIYGYTF. In nucleotides, the CDR3 is TGCGCCAGCAGCCAAGATGAAGACAGAATCTATGGCTACACCTTC.

The chain links TRBV15 to TRBJ1-3; D is ambiguous. There are 15 residues in the CDR3. CDR1 and CDR2 from the germline V gene are LNHNV and YYDKDF (reference sequence). V was shortened by 1 base and J by 0 bases, with 7 bases between the two germline ends. The CDR3 DNA follows: TGTGCCACCAGCAGAGTCGGGTTCTCTGGAAACACCATATATTTT. Protein: CATSRVGFSGNTIYF.